These T cell receptor beta chains were read from a single sample in a study of blood T cell repertoires in COVID-19. Method: immunoSEQ multiplex PCR; TCRdb's copy keeps in-frame clones and lacks some. The profile shows roughly 200,000 clones, 81% of them singletons. Sequences were obtained from peripheral blood. Every receptor here comes from a woman over 75 with COVID-19, enrolled during active disease. CDR3s include the opening cysteine and the closing phenylalanine or tryptophan. The D gene is left open where the match is weak. Size values are once, few and many counts, or a class for expanded clones, and some rows have none.

j_gene: TRBJ1-2
v_gene: TRBV18
abundance: -
d_gene: -
CDR3aa: CASSPGASQGTYGYTF
CDR3nt: TGTGCCAGCTCACCAGGGGCTTCACAGGGAACCTATGGCTACACCTTC

j_gene: TRBJ2-7
v_gene: TRBV6-2/TRBV6-3
abundance: few
d_gene: -
CDR3aa: CASSYPPHGTTGEQYF
CDR3nt: TGTGCCAGCAGTTACCCCCCCCACGGGACAACGGGGGAGCAGTACTTC

j_gene: TRBJ1-2
v_gene: TRBV7-2
abundance: -
d_gene: -
CDR3aa: CASSLAGGNNYGYTF
CDR3nt: TGTGCCAGCAGCTTAGCCGGGGGTAACAACTATGGCTACACCTTC

j_gene: TRBJ2-7
v_gene: TRBV6-6
abundance: -
d_gene: TRBD1
CDR3aa: CASSYSGQHYSYEQYF
CDR3nt: TGTGCCAGCAGTTACTCGGGACAGCATTATTCCTACGAGCAGTACTTC

j_gene: TRBJ2-1
v_gene: TRBV3-1/TRBV3-2
abundance: once
d_gene: -
CDR3aa: CASSQQGGTVTYNEQFF
CDR3nt: TGTGCCAGCAGCCAACAAGGAGGGACGGTTACCTACAATGAGCAGTTCTTC

j_gene: TRBJ1-1
v_gene: TRBV9
abundance: -
d_gene: -
CDR3aa: CASSATDRRTEAFF
CDR3nt: TGTGCCAGCAGCGCCACCGACAGGCGCACTGAAGCTTTCTTT

j_gene: TRBJ2-3
v_gene: TRBV11-2
abundance: -
d_gene: TRBD2
CDR3aa: CASSRAGDPDTQYF
CDR3nt: TGTGCCAGCAGCCGTGCGGGGGACCCAGATACGCAGTATTTT

j_gene: TRBJ1-6
v_gene: TRBV6-5
abundance: -
d_gene: TRBD1
CDR3aa: CASSYSQPGGSPLHF
CDR3nt: TGTGCCAGCAGTTACTCCCAACCAGGGGGCTCACCCCTCCACTTT

j_gene: TRBJ1-1
v_gene: TRBV6-6
abundance: -
d_gene: -
CDR3aa: CASSYPNTEAFF
CDR3nt: TGTGCCAGCAGTTACCCAAACACTGAAGCTTTCTTT

j_gene: TRBJ2-5
v_gene: TRBV2
abundance: -
d_gene: -
CDR3aa: CASTGEETQYF
CDR3nt: TGTGCCTCCACGGGGGAAGAGACCCAGTACTTC

j_gene: TRBJ2-1
v_gene: TRBV29-1
abundance: once
d_gene: -
CDR3aa: CSGAIGSYNEQFF
CDR3nt: TGCAGCGGGGCAATCGGCTCCTACAATGAGCAGTTCTTC

j_gene: TRBJ1-2
v_gene: TRBV6-2/TRBV6-3
abundance: -
d_gene: -
CDR3aa: CASSYPGREDYGYTF
CDR3nt: TGTGCCAGCAGTTACCCGGGCAGGGAGGACTATGGCTACACCTTC

j_gene: TRBJ1-6
v_gene: TRBV11-1
abundance: -
d_gene: TRBD1
CDR3aa: CASSLEGASPLHF
CDR3nt: TGTGCCAGCAGCTTAGAGGGGGCTTCACCCCTCCACTTT

j_gene: TRBJ1-2
v_gene: TRBV6-5
abundance: -
d_gene: -
CDR3aa: CASSYGGGIVADGYTF
CDR3nt: TGTGCCAGCAGTTATGGGGGAGGGATAGTAGCCGATGGCTACACCTTC

j_gene: TRBJ2-3
v_gene: TRBV14
abundance: few
d_gene: -
CDR3aa: CASISGVTSTDTQYF
CDR3nt: TGTGCCAGCATCTCCGGGGTAACTAGCACAGATACGCAGTATTTT

j_gene: TRBJ2-3
v_gene: TRBV28
abundance: -
d_gene: TRBD1
CDR3aa: CASSAWDRGIADTQYF
CDR3nt: TGTGCCAGCAGTGCCTGGGACAGGGGTATCGCAGATACGCAGTATTTT